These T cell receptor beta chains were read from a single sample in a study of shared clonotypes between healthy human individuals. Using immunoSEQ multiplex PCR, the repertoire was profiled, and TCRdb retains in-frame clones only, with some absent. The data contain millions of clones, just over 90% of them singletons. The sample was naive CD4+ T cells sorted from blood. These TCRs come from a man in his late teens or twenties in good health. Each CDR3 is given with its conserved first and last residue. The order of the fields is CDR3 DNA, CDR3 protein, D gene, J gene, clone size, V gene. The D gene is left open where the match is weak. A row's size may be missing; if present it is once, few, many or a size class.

TGTGCCACCAGCAGAGGGGGGTTTGGGACCTACGAGCAGTACTTC,CATSRGGFGTYEQYF,-,TRBJ2-7,once,TRBV15
TGTGCCAGCAGTTTAAAACAGGGGAATGAAAAACTGTTTTTT,CASSLKQGNEKLFF,TRBD1,TRBJ1-4,-,TRBV28
TGTGCCAGCAGCGGGACAGGGGGCCGCGAGCAGTTCTTC,CASSGTGGREQFF,-,TRBJ2-1,-,TRBV21-1
TGCAGCGCCACAGGGGGCTTCTACGAGCAGTACTTC,CSATGGFYEQYF,TRBD1,TRBJ2-7,once,TRBV29-1
TGCTGGGGAACTCCAGGCGAGCAGTTCTTC,CWGTPGEQFF,-,TRBJ2-1,-,TRBV9
TGCGCCAGCAGTGTTGCCAGGGTGGTTCGAGATACGCAGTATTTT,CASSVARVVRDTQYF,-,TRBJ2-3,-,TRBV10-2
TGCGCCAGCAGGGCGGGCCCGATGAACACTGAAGCTTTCTTT,CASRAGPMNTEAFF,-,TRBJ1-1,-,TRBV5-1
TGTGCCAGTGTTAGGGGGAGTCAGGTGACCACTGAAGCTTTCTTT,CASVRGSQVTTEAFF,-,TRBJ1-1,-,TRBV28
TGTGCCAGTAGTACAAGGGAGACCCAGTACTTC,CASSTRETQYF,-,TRBJ2-5,-,TRBV19
TGTGCCAGCAGTCGCCAGGGTCTGTACGAGCAGTACTTC,CASSRQGLYEQYF,-,TRBJ2-7,-,TRBV25-1
TGCACCAGCAGCCAAGAGAGCCAGCTGCTTTATGGCTACACCTTC,CTSSQESQLLYGYTF,-,TRBJ1-2,-,TRBV1
TGTGCCAGCAGCCCCCGTGGGAGGGGACAAGAGACCCAGTACTTC,CASSPRGRGQETQYF,TRBD2,TRBJ2-5,-,TRBV7-8
TGTGCCAGTACCCAACAGAGGAATGAAAAACTGTTTTTT,CASTQQRNEKLFF,-,TRBJ1-4,-,TRBV19
TGTGCCAGCAGCTTCTCGACAGGGGTCTACGAGCAGTACTTC,CASSFSTGVYEQYF,TRBD1,TRBJ2-7,-,TRBV7-9
TGTGCCAGCAGGTATCCGGGCCCGGGGCAGCCCCAGCATTTT,CASRYPGPGQPQHF,-,TRBJ1-5,-,TRBV2
TGTGCCAGCAGCCTGACAGGCACAGATACGCAGTATTTT,CASSLTGTDTQYF,-,TRBJ2-3,-,TRBV5-6
TGTGCCAGCAGTGAATTCGGACAGGGCTTATTTCCACCCCTCCACTTT,CASSEFGQGLFPPLHF,TRBD1,TRBJ1-6,once,TRBV6-1
TGTGCCAGCAGCTTAGGAGTTCGTGGCAACACTGAAGCTTTCTTT,CASSLGVRGNTEAFF,-,TRBJ1-1,-,TRBV7-8
TGTGCCAGCAGAAACTCTGGGGCCAACGTCCTGACTTTC,CASRNSGANVLTF,-,TRBJ2-6,-,TRBV6-1
TGTGCCAGCTCGCAACTAGCGGGAGAATACAATGAGCAGTTCTTC,CASSQLAGEYNEQFF,TRBD2,TRBJ2-1,-,TRBV18
TGTGCCAGCAGCTTAGGTCGACTAGCGGGGGGTTCCAATGAGCAGTTCTTC,CASSLGRLAGGSNEQFF,TRBD2,TRBJ2-1,-,TRBV7-6
TGTGCCAGCAGGCACCGATGGGGATCGGACGAGCAGTACTTC,CASRHRWGSDEQYF,-,TRBJ2-7,-,TRBV11-2
TGCGCCAGCAGCCTGGACCGGTCTAACTATGGCTACACCTTC,CASSLDRSNYGYTF,-,TRBJ1-2,-,TRBV5-1
TGCGCCAGCAGCTTGCCGGCAGGGTCTAATGAGCAGTTCTTC,CASSLPAGSNEQFF,-,TRBJ2-1,-,TRBV5-1
TGTGCCAGCAGCTTAGCGGGAGATATCTACGAGCAGTACTTC,CASSLAGDIYEQYF,-,TRBJ2-7,-,TRBV11-2
TGTGCCAGCAGCTTAGTGACAGGGGTAGGAAATGAGCAGTTCTTC,CASSLVTGVGNEQFF,TRBD1,TRBJ2-1,-,TRBV7-2
TGCGCCAGCAGCCCGGAGGGGGACTATGGCTACACCTTC,CASSPEGDYGYTF,-,TRBJ1-2,-,TRBV5-1
TGTGCCTGGAGTGTGACAGGGACGGCGCATTTT,CAWSVTGTAHF,TRBD1,TRBJ2-3,-,TRBV30
TGTGCCAGCAGCGTACGAGTGGGAGGCGACACCGGGGAGCTGTTTTTT,CASSVRVGGDTGELFF,-,TRBJ2-2,-,TRBV9
TGTGCCAGCAGTTCAGGGGGCACTGGGGCCAACGTCCTGACTTTC,CASSSGGTGANVLTF,TRBD1,TRBJ2-6,once,TRBV28
TGTGCCAGCAGTGAAGCCCGATTTAATTCACCCCTCCACTTT,CASSEARFNSPLHF,-,TRBJ1-6,once,TRBV6-1
TGTGCCAGCAGTGATCGACAGGGAAAGGCAGATACGCAGTATTTT,CASSDRQGKADTQYF,TRBD1,TRBJ2-3,-,TRBV6-1
TGCGCCAGCAGCGGGGGCCTGGAGACCCAGTACTTC,CASSGGLETQYF,-,TRBJ2-5,-,TRBV5-1
TGTGCCAGTAGCAGGACGGATAGCACAGATACGCAGTATTTT,CASSRTDSTDTQYF,-,TRBJ2-3,-,TRBV19
TGTGCCAGTATTCGCCAGGGGGCGCAGGAAAAACTGTTTTTT,CASIRQGAQEKLFF,TRBD1,TRBJ1-4,-,TRBV28
TGTGCCAGCAGCTTAGAGGGGGGGATCGATGAGCAGTTCTTC,CASSLEGGIDEQFF,-,TRBJ2-1,-,TRBV7-9
TGTGCCAGCAGCCAACTAGCGGGAACCTACAATGAGCAGTTCTTC,CASSQLAGTYNEQFF,TRBD2,TRBJ2-1,few,TRBV5-4
TGTGCCTGTGGGGACAGGGGCATTGGCAATCAGCCCCAGCATTTT,CACGDRGIGNQPQHF,TRBD1,TRBJ1-5,few,TRBV30
TGTGCCAGCAGCGGGGGACAGGGGTTCAACGAGCAGTACTTC,CASSGGQGFNEQYF,TRBD1,TRBJ2-7,-,TRBV7-9
TGCGCCAGCAGCTTGGACGCAGCCTATGGCTACACCTTC,CASSLDAAYGYTF,-,TRBJ1-2,-,TRBV5-1
TGTGCCAGCGGGTCCCGGGACACCTACTCCTATAATTCACCCCTCCACTTT,CASGSRDTYSYNSPLHF,-,TRBJ1-6,once,TRBV28
TGTGCCAGCAGCTTAGGGACAGGGTATTCACCCCTCCACTTT,CASSLGTGYSPLHF,TRBD1,TRBJ1-6,once,TRBV7-3
TGTGCCAGCAGCGCGAGGACTAGCGGGATTGGTTACAATGAGCAGTTCTTC,CASSARTSGIGYNEQFF,TRBD2,TRBJ2-1,-,TRBV9
TGTGCCAGCAGCCCCCCCCGAAGGGTGGATTCAGATACGCAGTATTTT,CASSPPRRVDSDTQYF,-,TRBJ2-3,-,TRBV9
TGTGCCTGGAACGGCCGGGACAGGGCTGACTATGGCTACACCTTC,CAWNGRDRADYGYTF,TRBD1,TRBJ1-2,-,TRBV30
TGTGCCAGCTCACCACGCCAAGTACTAGCGGGAGGGCGGAATGAGCAGTTCTTC,CASSPRQVLAGGRNEQFF,TRBD2,TRBJ2-1,-,TRBV18
TGTGCCAGCAGTCCGACAGCCCGGGCCGTTGAAGCTTTCTTT,CASSPTARAVEAFF,-,TRBJ1-1,-,TRBV27
TGTGCCATCAGGGGGGGACGACCCGGGACAGTCTCAATCAACTATGGCTACACCTTC,CAIRGGRPGTVSINYGYTF,TRBD1,TRBJ1-2,-,TRBV10-3
TGTGCCAGCAGCACCACGACTAGCGTAGAGACCCAGTACTTC,CASSTTTSVETQYF,TRBD2,TRBJ2-5,-,TRBV5-4
TGTGCCAGCAGCTTAGGCCAGCCCAATGAGCAGTTCTTC,CASSLGQPNEQFF,-,TRBJ2-1,-,TRBV7-2
TGTGCCACTTCCTACACAGGAAGGGAGACCCAGTACTTC,CATSYTGRETQYF,-,TRBJ2-5,-,TRBV6-1
TGTGCCAGCAGCTTGGCCTCCGGGACAGGGAACTATGGCTACACCTTC,CASSLASGTGNYGYTF,TRBD1,TRBJ1-2,-,TRBV5-5
TGTGCCATCAGTGAGTTCAGGAATCAGCCCCAGCATTTT,CAISEFRNQPQHF,-,TRBJ1-5,-,TRBV10-3
TGTGCCAGCAGCTTATCACCTACTAAACTGTTTTTT,CASSLSPTKLFF,-,TRBJ1-4,-,TRBV7-9
TGTGCCAGCTCACCACCAGGGAGGAGGACAGATACGCAGTATTTT,CASSPPGRRTDTQYF,-,TRBJ2-3,once,TRBV18